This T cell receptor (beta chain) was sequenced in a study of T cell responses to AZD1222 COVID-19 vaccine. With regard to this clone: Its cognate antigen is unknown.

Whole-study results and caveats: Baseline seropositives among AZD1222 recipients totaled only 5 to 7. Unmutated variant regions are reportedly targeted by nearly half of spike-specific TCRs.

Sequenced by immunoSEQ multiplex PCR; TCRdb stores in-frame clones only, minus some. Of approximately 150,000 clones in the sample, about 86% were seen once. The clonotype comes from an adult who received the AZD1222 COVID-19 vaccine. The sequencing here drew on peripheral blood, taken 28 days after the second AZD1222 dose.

The CDR3, as DNA: TGTGCCAGCAGACCCTTTGACAGGGCAGATACGCAGTATTTT. This gives the protein CASRPFDRADTQYF. The V call is TRBV6-6, the J call TRBJ2-3; 7 positions agree with TRBD1. The germline CDR1 and CDR2 sequences are MNHNY and SVGAGI (reference sequence). J lost 4 bases, V lost 6 bases, and 7 bases had no gene match. CDR3 length equals 14 residues.